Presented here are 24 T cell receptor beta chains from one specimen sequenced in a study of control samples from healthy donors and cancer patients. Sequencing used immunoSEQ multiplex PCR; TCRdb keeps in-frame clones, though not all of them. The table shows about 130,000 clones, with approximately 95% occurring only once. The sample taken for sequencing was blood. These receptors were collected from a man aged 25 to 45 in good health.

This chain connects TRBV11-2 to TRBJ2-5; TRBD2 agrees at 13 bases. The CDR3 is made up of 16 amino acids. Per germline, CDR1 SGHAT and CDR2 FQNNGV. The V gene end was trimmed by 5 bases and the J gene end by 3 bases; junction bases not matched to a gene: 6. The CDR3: CASSPYTSGGEETQYF. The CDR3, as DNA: TGTGCCAGCAGCCCCTATACTAGCGGGGGGGAAGAGACCCAGTACTTC.

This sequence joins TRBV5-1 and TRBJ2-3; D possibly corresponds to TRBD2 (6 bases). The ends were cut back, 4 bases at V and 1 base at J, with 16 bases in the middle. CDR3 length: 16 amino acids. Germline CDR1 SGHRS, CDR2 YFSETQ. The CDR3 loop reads CASSPRLQRGTDTQYF. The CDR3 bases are TGCGCCAGCAGCCCCCGACTCCAGCGGGGCACAGATACGCAGTATTTT.

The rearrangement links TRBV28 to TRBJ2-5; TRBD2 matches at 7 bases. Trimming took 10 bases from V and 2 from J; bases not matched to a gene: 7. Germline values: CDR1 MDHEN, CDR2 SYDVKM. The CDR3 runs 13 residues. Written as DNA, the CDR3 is TGTGCCACCGGGGAGGGTAGGCAAGAGACCCAGTACTTC. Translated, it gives CATGEGRQETQYF.

This CDR3 reads CASSFGNTEAFF. DNA of the CDR3: TGTGCCAGCAGCTTTGGGAACACTGAAGCTTTCTTT. V usage is TRBV5-6 and J usage is TRBJ1-1; D call uncertain. Germline loops: CDR1 SGHDT, CDR2 YYEEEE. This CDR3 region has 12 residues. Trimming left V 2 bases short and J 1 base short, with 3 bases between.

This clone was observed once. CDR3 nucleotide sequence: TGTGCCAGCAGCTTGTTGCCAGCGACTTTCACCGGGGAGCTGTTTTTT. It specifies CASSLLPATFTGELFF. The chain recombines TRBV5-5 with TRBJ2-2; no clear D gene. V was clipped by 1 base and J by 4 bases, with 14 bases between them. The CDR3 has 16 residues. In germline, CDR1 is SGHKS, CDR2 YYEKEE (reference sequence).

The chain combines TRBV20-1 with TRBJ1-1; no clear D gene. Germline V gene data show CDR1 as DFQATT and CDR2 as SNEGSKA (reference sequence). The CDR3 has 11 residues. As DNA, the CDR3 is TGCAGAGGAGGAACGAACACTGAAGCTTTCTTT. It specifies CRGGTNTEAFF.

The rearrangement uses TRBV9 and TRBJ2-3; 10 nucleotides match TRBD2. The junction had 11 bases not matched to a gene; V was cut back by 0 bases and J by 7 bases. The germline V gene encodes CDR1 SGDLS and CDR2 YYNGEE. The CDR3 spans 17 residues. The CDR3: CASSVAGSGGAGYTQYF. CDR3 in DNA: TGTGCCAGCAGCGTAGCGGGGAGCGGGGGGGCCGGATATACGCAGTATTTT. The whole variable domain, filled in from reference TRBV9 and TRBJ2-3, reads DSGVTQTPKHLITATGQRVTLRCSPRSGDLSVYWYQQSLDQGLQFLIQYYNGEERAKGNILERFSAQQFPDLHSELNLSSLELGDSALYFCASSVAGSGGAGYTQYFGPGTRLTVL.

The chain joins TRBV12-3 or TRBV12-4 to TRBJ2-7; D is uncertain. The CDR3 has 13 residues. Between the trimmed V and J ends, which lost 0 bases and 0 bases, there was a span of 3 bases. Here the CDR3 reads CASSLAYSYEQYF. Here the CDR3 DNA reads TGTGCCAGCAGTTTAGCGTACTCCTACGAGCAGTACTTC.

The CDR3 region is CATSRDGTGVGNQPQHF. In nucleotides, the CDR3 is TGTGCCACCAGCAGAGATGGGACAGGGGTAGGCAATCAGCCCCAGCATTTT. This sequence joins TRBV15 and TRBJ1-5, with 10 nucleotides matching TRBD1. CDR1 is LNHNV, CDR2 YYDKDF, per germline (reference sequence). J lost 2 bases, V lost 0 bases, and 4 bases had no gene match. The CDR3 is 17 residues long. Variable domain in full (rest from reference TRBV15 and TRBJ1-5): DAMVIQNPRYQVTQFGKPVTLSCSQTLNHNVMYWYQQKSSQAPKLLFHYYDKDFNNEADTPDNFQSRRPNTSFCFLDIRSPGLGDTAMYLCATSRDGTGVGNQPQHFGDGTRLSIL.

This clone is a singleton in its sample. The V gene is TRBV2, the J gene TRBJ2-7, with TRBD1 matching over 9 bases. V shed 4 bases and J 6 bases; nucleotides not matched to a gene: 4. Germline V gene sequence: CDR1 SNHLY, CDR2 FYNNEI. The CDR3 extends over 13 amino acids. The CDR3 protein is CASSGRDRAEQYF. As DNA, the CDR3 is TGTGCCAGCAGTGGCCGGGACAGGGCCGAGCAGTACTTC.

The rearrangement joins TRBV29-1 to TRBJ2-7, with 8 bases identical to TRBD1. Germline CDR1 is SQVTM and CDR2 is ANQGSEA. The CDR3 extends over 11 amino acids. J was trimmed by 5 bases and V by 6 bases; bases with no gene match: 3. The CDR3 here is CSVDRVHEQYF. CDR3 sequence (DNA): TGCAGCGTGGACAGGGTCCACGAGCAGTACTTC.

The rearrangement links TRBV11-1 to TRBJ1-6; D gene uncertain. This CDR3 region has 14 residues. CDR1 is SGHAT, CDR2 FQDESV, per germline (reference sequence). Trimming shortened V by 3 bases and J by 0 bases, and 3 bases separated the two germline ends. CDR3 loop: CASSFSSYNSPLHF. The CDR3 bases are TGTGCCAGCAGCTTCAGCTCCTATAATTCACCCCTCCACTTT.

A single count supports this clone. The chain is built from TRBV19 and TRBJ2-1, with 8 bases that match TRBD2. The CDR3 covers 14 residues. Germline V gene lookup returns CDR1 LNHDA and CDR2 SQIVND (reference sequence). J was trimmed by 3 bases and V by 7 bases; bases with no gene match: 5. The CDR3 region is CASNGRGVYNEQFF. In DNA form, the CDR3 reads TGTGCCAGTAACGGGAGGGGGGTCTACAATGAGCAGTTCTTC.

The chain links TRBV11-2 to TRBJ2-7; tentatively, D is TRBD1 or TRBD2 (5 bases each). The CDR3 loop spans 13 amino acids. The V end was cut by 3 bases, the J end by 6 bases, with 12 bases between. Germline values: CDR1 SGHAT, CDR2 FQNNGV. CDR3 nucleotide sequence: TGTGCCAGCAGCTTCTCGGACGGGGCCGAGCAGTACTTC. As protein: CASSFSDGAEQYF.

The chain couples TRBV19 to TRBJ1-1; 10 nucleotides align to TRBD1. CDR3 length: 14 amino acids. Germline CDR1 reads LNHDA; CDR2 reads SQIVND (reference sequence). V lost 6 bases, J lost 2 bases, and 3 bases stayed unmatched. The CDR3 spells CASSRQGANTEAFF. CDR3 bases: TGTGCCAGTAGCCGACAGGGGGCAAACACTGAAGCTTTCTTT.

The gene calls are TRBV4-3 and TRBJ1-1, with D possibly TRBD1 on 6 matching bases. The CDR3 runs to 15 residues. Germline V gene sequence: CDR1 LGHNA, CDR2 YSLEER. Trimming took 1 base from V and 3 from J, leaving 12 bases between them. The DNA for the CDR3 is TGCGCCAGCAGCCAAGTTAGGGACAAGGACACTGAAGCTTTCTTT. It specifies CASSQVRDKDTEAFF.

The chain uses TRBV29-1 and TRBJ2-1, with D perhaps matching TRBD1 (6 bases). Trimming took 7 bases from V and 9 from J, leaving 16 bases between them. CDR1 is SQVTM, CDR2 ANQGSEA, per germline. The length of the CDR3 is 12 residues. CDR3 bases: TGCAGCGCCGGACAGACGGGTGGTGAGCAGTTCTTC. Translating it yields CSAGQTGGEQFF.

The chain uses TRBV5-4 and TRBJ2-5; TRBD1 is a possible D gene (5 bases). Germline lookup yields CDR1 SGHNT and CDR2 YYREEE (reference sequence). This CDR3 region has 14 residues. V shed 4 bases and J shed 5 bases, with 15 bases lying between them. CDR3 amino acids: CASSPQGYVETQYF. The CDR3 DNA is TGTGCCAGCAGCCCCCAGGGCTACGTGGAGACCCAGTACTTC.

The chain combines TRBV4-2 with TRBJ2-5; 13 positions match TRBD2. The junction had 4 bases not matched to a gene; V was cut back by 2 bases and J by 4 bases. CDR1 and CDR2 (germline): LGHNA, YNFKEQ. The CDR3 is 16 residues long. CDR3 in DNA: TGTGCCAGCAGCCAAAGCACTAGCGGGGGGGCAGAGACCCAGTACTTC. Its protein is CASSQSTSGGAETQYF.

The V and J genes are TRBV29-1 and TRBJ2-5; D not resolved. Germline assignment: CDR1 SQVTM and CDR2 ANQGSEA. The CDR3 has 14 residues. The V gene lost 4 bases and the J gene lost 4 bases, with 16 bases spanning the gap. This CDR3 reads CSVGFSAAPETQYF. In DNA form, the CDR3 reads TGCAGCGTTGGGTTTTCGGCGGCCCCAGAGACCCAGTACTTC.

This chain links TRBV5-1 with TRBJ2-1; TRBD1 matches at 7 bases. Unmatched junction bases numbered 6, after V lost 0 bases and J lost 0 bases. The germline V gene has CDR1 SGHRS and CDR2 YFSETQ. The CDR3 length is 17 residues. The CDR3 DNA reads TGCGCCAGCAGCTTGGCGGCAGGGGGACGCTCCTACAATGAGCAGTTCTTC. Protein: CASSLAAGGRSYNEQFF. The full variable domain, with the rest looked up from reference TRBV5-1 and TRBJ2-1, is KAGVTQTPRYLIKTRGQQVTLSCSPISGHRSVSWYQQTPGQGLQFLFEYFSETQRNKGNFPGRFSGRQFSNSRSEMNVSTLELGDSALYLCASSLAAGGRSYNEQFFGPGTRLTVL.

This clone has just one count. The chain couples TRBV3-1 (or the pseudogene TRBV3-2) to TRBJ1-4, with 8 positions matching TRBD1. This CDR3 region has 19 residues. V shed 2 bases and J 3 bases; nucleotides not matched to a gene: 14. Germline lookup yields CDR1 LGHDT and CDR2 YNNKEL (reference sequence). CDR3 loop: CASSQLSSPRGLPNEKLFF. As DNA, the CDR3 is TGTGCCAGCAGCCAACTAAGTAGCCCCAGGGGGCTCCCTAATGAAAAACTGTTTTTT.

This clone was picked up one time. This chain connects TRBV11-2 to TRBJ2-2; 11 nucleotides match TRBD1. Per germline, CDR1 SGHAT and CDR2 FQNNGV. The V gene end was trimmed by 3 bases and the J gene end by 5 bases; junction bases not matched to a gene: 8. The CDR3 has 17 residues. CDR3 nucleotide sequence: TGTGCCAGCAGCTTTCTCGGACAGGGGGCTAGGACCGGGGAGCTGTTTTTT. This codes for CASSFLGQGARTGELFF.

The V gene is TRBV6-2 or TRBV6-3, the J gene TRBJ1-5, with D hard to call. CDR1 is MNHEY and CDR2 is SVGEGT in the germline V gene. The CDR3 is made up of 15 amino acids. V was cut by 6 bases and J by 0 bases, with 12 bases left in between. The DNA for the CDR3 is TGTGCCAGCAGCCCAGGTCGCTATAGCAATCAGCCCCAGCATTTT. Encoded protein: CASSPGRYSNQPQHF.